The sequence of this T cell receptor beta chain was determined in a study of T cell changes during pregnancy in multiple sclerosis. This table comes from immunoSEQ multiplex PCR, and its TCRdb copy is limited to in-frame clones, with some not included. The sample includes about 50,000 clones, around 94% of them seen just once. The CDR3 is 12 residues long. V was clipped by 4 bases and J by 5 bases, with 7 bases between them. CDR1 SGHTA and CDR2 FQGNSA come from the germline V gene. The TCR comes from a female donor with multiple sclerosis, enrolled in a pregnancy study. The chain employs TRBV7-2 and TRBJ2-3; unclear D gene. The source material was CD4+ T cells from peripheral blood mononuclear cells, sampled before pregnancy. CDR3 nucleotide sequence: TGTGCCAGCAGCTCCTTCGTAGATACGCAGTATTTT. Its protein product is CASSSFVDTQYF.